What follows are 15 T cell receptor beta chains derived from one specimen sequenced in a study of blood T cell repertoires in COVID-19. The repertoire was sequenced with immunoSEQ multiplex PCR; TCRdb's copy has only in-frame clones and lacks some. Of some 240,000 clones listed, 70% to 85% are singletons. What was sequenced was peripheral blood. The origin of the receptors is a man between 50 and 59 years old with active or convalescent COVID-19.

The chain employs TRBV2 and TRBJ2-1; 11 bases fit TRBD1. V was clipped by 4 bases and J by 16 bases; unmatched bases: 9. Germline values: CDR1 SNHLY, CDR2 FYNNEI. The length of the CDR3 is 13 residues. The CDR3 here is CASSGTGGLIDFF. The CDR3 coding sequence is TGTGCCAGCAGTGGGACAGGGGGCCTCATTGACTTCTTC.

The chain's CDR3 is CASSLRRDYSYNEQFF. As DNA, the CDR3 is TGTGCCAGCAGCTTACGCCGGGACTATTCCTACAATGAGCAGTTCTTC. The chain employs TRBV7-2 and TRBJ2-1; 7 nucleotides match TRBD2. The junction had 5 bases not matched to a gene; V was cut back by 2 bases and J by 1 base. Per the germline V gene, CDR1 is SGHTA and CDR2 is FQGNSA. The CDR3 runs 16 residues.

The chain recombines TRBV19 with TRBJ2-5; tentative D call: TRBD2 (5 bases). CDR1 and CDR2 from the germline V gene are LNHDA and SQIVND (reference sequence). The germline V and J ends were trimmed by 4 bases and 1 base, with 13 bases remaining between them. The CDR3 runs 15 residues. The CDR3 reads CASSTSRGLQETQYF. The DNA of the CDR3 is TGTGCCAGTAGTACTTCTAGAGGACTCCAAGAGACCCAGTACTTC.

The V gene is TRBV5-1, the J gene TRBJ2-2; tentative D call: TRBD1 (6 bases). Germline loops: CDR1 SGHRS, CDR2 YFSETQ. This CDR3 has 13 residues. The V and J ends lost 4 bases and 5 bases respectively, with 9 bases between them. The CDR3 sequence: CASSLDSTGELFF. The CDR3 DNA sequence: TGCGCCAGCAGCCTGGACAGTACCGGGGAGCTGTTTTTT.

V gene TRBV28 combines with J gene TRBJ2-7, with 7 positions matching TRBD1. This CDR3 has 17 residues. Losses at the gene ends were 3 bases for V and 0 bases for J; bases not matched to a gene: 11. Germline loops: CDR1 MDHEN, CDR2 SYDVKM. Here the CDR3 DNA reads TGTGCCAGCAGTTTCCCTCGGACAGGACCCAGCTCCTACGAGCAGTACTTC. The encoded protein is CASSFPRTGPSSYEQYF.

The chain has TRBV5-1 and TRBJ1-1; 8 bases agree with TRBD1. Germline assignment: CDR1 SGHRS and CDR2 YFSETQ. V lost 4 bases, J lost 1 base, and 6 bases stayed unmatched. CDR3 size: 15 residues. The CDR3 sequence is CASSTRTGRNTEAFF. DNA of the CDR3: TGCGCCAGCAGCACCCGGACAGGGCGGAACACTGAAGCTTTCTTT.

The rearrangement links TRBV27 to TRBJ1-6; TRBD1 matches 8 bases. Germline V CDR1 and CDR2: MNHEY, SMNVEV (reference sequence). The J segment lost 10 bases and the V segment lost 0 bases, leaving 11 bases of the junction unmatched. This CDR3 spans 17 amino acids. The CDR3 loop reads CASSLSNPDRGGSPLHF. CDR3 coding DNA: TGTGCCAGCAGTTTATCGAATCCCGACAGGGGAGGCTCACCCCTCCACTTT.

The chain is built from TRBV7-9 and TRBJ2-1, with D possibly being TRBD1 (6 bases). The germline V gene encodes CDR1 SEHNR and CDR2 FQNEAQ (reference sequence). This CDR3 has 15 amino acids. The V gene lost 5 bases and the J gene lost 0 bases, with 11 bases spanning the gap. The CDR3 reads CASSRLGGSYNEQFF. For the CDR3, the DNA is TGTGCCAGCAGCCGATTAGGGGGCTCCTACAATGAGCAGTTCTTC.

This clone was picked up one time. The chain carries TRBV6-5 and TRBJ1-5; TRBD1 aligns across 7 bases. Germline loops: CDR1 MNHEY, CDR2 SVGAGI. The CDR3 is 15 amino acids. V dropped 4 bases and J dropped 5; count of bases not matched to a gene: 8. The CDR3 DNA reads TGTGCCAGCAGTTCCGACAGGGCTCGGGATCAGCCCCAGCATTTT. This encodes CASSSDRARDQPQHF.

The chain recombines TRBV7-9 with TRBJ1-1, with 7 positions matching TRBD1. Per germline, CDR1 SEHNR and CDR2 FQNEAQ (reference sequence). The CDR3 extends over 13 amino acids. The V segment lost 0 bases and the J segment 7 bases; nucleotides outside the gene matches: 2. The chain's CDR3 is CASSLARTGEAFF. As DNA, the CDR3 is TGTGCCAGCAGCTTAGCTAGGACAGGTGAAGCTTTCTTT.

This clone was detected a few times. The chain joins TRBV11-2 to TRBJ2-1; D unclear. The germline V gene has CDR1 SGHAT and CDR2 FQNNGV. The CDR3 runs 14 residues. The V gene lost 4 bases and the J gene lost 0 bases, with 7 bases spanning the gap. The CDR3 coding sequence is TGTGCCAGCAGCTACCTAAGCTCCTACAATGAGCAGTTCTTC. Protein sequence: CASSYLSSYNEQFF.

The V gene is TRBV28, the J gene TRBJ1-2; TRBD1 agrees at 10 bases. CDR3 length: 18 amino acids. V trimming: 1 base; J trimming: 5 bases; junction bases outside the gene matches: 13. Germline values: CDR1 MDHEN, CDR2 SYDVKM. CDR3 nucleotides: TGTGCCAGCAGTTTATACGGCGCAAGCGGGACAGGGGTATATGGCTACACCTTC. The encoded protein is CASSLYGASGTGVYGYTF.

This chain connects TRBV5-1 to TRBJ1-2, with 9 bases that match TRBD1. The CDR3 is 15 residues long. Germline V CDR1 and CDR2: SGHRS, YFSETQ. V shed 4 bases, J shed 6 bases, and the junction held 10 bases outside the gene matches. DNA of the CDR3: TGCGCCAGCAGCGCCTACTCCGGGACAGGGCATGGCTACACCTTC. Residues: CASSAYSGTGHGYTF.

The chain links TRBV27 to TRBJ2-2; TRBD2 is a possible D gene (6 bases). The CDR3 runs to 14 residues. With 7 bases removed from V and 6 bases from J, the gap between germline ends came to 15 bases. CDR1 and CDR2 (germline): MNHEY, SMNVEV (reference sequence). The CDR3 sequence is CASNPGLRSGELFF. As DNA, the CDR3 is TGTGCCAGCAACCCGGGACTCAGGTCCGGGGAGCTGTTTTTT.

This clone occurred a few times. Distinct nucleotide sequences in the sample also encode this CDR3. The rearrangement links TRBV7-9 to TRBJ2-7; 7 bases are a match to TRBD2. The CDR3 extends over 14 amino acids. V was clipped by 0 bases and J by 4 bases; unmatched bases: 3. The germline V gene has CDR1 SEHNR and CDR2 FQNEAQ (reference sequence). The CDR3 is CASSLAGGPYEQYF. The CDR3 nucleotides read TGTGCCAGCAGCTTAGCGGGAGGGCCGTACGAGCAGTACTTC. Combining the CDR3 with reference TRBV7-9 and TRBJ2-7 gives the whole variable domain DTGVSQNPRHKITKRGQNVTFRCDPISEHNRLYWYRQTLGQGPEFLTYFQNEAQLEKSRLLSDRFSAERPKGSFSTLEIQRTEQGDSAMYLCASSLAGGPYEQYFGPGTRLTVT.